This record concerns one TCR beta chain sequence. The antigen remains undetermined. The data were taken from a study of cytomegalovirus exposure and HLA in healthy donors. Primers included in the PCR were 60 Vbeta and 13 Jbeta primers. Profiling relied on immunoSEQ multiplex PCR, and the TCRdb table lists in-frame clones only, not all of them. The data hold around 190,000 clones, with approximately 80% observed a single time. CDR1 KGHSH and CDR2 LQKENI come from the germline V gene. The V segment lost 6 bases and the J segment 6 bases; nucleotides outside the gene matches: 11. The CDR3 sequence is 17 residues long. Overall study findings and caveats: In vitro checks showed that a few CMV-associated chains really do target CMV antigens. Fewer N-insertions (relative to the roughly 660-donor mean) were reportedly seen in an Asian-associated ancestry cluster in a later analysis.

All the people who gave samples were healthy bone marrow donors. The chain has TRBV18 and TRBJ2-1; TRBD2 agrees at 13 bases. The clonotype comes from a woman in her twenties or thirties in good health and CMV-seronegative. The sequenced sample was PBMCs. Written as DNA, the CDR3 is TGTGCCAGCTCTCGGGGACTAGCGGGAAGTCTTGGCAATGAGCAGTTCTTC. The encoded protein is CASSRGLAGSLGNEQFF.